This T cell receptor (beta chain) came from a study of response to subunit inactivated influenza vaccine. This CDR3 region has 15 residues. The junction had 4 bases not matched to a gene; V was cut back by 2 bases and J by 0 bases. Germline V gives CDR1 SGHVS, CDR2 FQNEAQ. MiXCR was run by TCRdb on the RT-PCR reads, yielding one entry per CDR3 protein. The top ten hold over 10% of the sample, which has about 500,000 distinct CDR3 sequences, approximately 7.8% seen once. This clonotype was recorded a few times. The source material was PBMCs from blood, sampled 23 to 25 months after vaccination. This chain connects TRBV7-8 to TRBJ2-7, with 7 bases fitting TRBD2. The sequence derives from a man aged 50-75 years who received an inactivated influenza vaccine. The CDR3 DNA reads as TGTGCCAGCAGCTTAAGGCTAGCGGCCTCCTACGAGCAGTACTTC. Its translation: CASSLRLAASYEQYF. The variable domain in full, with the rest retrieved from reference TRBV7-8 and TRBJ2-7, is GAGVSQSPRYKVAKRGQDVALRCDPISGHVSLFWYQQALGQGPEFLTYFQNEAQLDKSGLPSDRFFAERPEGSVSTLKIQRTQQEDSAVYLCASSLRLAASYEQYFGPGTRLTVT.